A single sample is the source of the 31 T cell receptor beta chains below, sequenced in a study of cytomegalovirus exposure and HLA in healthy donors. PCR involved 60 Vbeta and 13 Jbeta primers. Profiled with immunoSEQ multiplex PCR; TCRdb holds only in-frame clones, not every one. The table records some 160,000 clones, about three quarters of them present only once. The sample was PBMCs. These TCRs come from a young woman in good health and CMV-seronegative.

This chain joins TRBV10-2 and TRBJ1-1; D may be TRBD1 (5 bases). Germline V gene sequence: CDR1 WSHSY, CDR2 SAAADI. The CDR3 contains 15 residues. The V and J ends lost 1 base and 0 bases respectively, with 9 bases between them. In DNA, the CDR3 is TGCGCCAGCAGTGAGTATCAGGGAATGAACACTGAAGCTTTCTTT. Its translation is CASSEYQGMNTEAFF.

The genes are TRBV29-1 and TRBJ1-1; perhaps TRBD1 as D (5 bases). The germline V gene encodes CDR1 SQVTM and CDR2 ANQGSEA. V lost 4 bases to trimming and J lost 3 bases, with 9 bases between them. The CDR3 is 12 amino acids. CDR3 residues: CSVAGDYTEAFF. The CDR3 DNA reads TGCAGCGTTGCCGGGGACTACACTGAAGCTTTCTTT.

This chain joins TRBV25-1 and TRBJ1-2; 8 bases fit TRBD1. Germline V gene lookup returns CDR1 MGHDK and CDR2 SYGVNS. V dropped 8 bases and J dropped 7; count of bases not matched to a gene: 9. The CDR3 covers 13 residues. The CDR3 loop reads CASSVTGAIGYTF. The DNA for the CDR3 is TGTGCCAGCTCTGTGACAGGGGCGATTGGCTACACCTTC.

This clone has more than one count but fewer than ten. The CDR3 coding sequence is TGTGCCAGCAGCTCCCGGCTAGCGGGGGTTGGCTCCTACAATGAGCAGTTCTTC. Protein sequence: CASSSRLAGVGSYNEQFF. The chain has TRBV9 and TRBJ2-1; 10 bases map to TRBD2. Germline loops: CDR1 SGDLS, CDR2 YYNGEE. V trimming: 4 bases; J trimming: 0 bases; junction bases outside the gene matches: 10. The CDR3 length is 18 residues.

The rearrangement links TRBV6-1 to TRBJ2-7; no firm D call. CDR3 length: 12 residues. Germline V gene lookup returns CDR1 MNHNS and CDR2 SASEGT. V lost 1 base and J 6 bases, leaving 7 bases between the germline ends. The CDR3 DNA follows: TGTGCCAGCAGTGAAGGGCAGTTCGAGCAGTACTTC. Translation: CASSEGQFEQYF.

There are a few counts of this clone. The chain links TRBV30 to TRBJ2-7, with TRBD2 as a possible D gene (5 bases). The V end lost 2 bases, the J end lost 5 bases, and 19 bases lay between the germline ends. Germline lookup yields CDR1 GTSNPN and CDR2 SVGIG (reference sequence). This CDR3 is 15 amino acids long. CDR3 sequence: CAWSPTRPRANEQYF. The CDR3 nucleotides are TGTGCCTGGAGTCCAACTAGGCCCCGGGCGAACGAGCAGTACTTC.

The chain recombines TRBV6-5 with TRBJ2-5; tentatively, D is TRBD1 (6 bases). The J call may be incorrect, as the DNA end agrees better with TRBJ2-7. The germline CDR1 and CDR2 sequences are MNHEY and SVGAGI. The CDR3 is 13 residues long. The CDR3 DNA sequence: TGTGCCAGCCGCCAGGGGTCCTCCTACGAGCAGTACTTC. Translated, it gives CASRQGSSYEQYF.

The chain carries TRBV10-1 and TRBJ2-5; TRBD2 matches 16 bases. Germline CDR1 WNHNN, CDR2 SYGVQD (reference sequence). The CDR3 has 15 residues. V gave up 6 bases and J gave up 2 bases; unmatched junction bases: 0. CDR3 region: CASRGLAGGQETQYF. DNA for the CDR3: TGCGCCAGCAGGGGACTAGCGGGGGGGCAAGAGACCCAGTACTTC.

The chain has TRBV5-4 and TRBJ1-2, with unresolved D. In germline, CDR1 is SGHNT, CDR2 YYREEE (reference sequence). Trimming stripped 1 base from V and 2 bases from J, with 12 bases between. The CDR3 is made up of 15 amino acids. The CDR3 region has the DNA TGTGCCAGCAGCTTGCCAGCCCCGACAAACTATGGCTACACCTTC. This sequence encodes CASSLPAPTNYGYTF.

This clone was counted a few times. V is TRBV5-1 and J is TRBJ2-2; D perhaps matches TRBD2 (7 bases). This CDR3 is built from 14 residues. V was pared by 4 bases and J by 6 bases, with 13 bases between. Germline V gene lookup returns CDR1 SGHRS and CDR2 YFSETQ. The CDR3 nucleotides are TGCGCCAGCAGCCAGGGGACTAACGCCGGGGAGCTGTTTTTT. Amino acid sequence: CASSQGTNAGELFF.

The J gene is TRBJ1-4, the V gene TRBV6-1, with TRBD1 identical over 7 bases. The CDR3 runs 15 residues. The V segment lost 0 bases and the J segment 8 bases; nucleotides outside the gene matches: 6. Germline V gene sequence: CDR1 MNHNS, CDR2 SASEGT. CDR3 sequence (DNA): TGTGCCAGCAGTGAAGCAAAGGGGGCGAGGGAAAAACTGTTTTTT. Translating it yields CASSEAKGAREKLFF.

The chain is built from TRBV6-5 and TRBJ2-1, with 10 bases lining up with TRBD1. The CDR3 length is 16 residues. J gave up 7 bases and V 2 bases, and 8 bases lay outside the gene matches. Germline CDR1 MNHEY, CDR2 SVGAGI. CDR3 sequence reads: CASSYPGTGDTNEQFF. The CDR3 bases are TGTGCCAGCAGTTACCCCGGGACAGGGGATACGAATGAGCAGTTCTTC.

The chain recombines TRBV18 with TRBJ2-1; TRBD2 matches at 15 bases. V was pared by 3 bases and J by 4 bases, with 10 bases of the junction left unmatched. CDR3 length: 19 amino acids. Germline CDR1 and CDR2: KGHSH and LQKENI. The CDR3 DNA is TGTGCCAGCTCACCCAGACGGACTAGCGGGGGGGATAGGTACAATGAGCAGTTCTTC. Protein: CASSPRRTSGGDRYNEQFF.

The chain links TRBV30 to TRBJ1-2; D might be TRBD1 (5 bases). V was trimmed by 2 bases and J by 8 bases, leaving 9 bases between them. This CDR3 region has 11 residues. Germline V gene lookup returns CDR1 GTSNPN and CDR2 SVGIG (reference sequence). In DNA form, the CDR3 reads TGTGCCTGGAGTCCTTGGACAGGCTACACCTTC. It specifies CAWSPWTGYTF.

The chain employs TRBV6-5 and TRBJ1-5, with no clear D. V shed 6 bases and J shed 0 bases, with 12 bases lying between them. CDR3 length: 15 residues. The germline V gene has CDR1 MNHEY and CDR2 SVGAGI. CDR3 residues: CASRNSIYSNQPQHF. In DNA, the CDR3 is TGTGCCAGCAGAAACTCGATTTATAGCAATCAGCCCCAGCATTTT.

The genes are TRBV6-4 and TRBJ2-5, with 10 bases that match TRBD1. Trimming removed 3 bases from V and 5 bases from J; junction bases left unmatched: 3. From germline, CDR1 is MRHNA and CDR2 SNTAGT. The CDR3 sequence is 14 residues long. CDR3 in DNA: TGTGCCAGCAGTGAGGGACAGGGGTCGGAGACCCAGTACTTC. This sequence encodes CASSEGQGSETQYF.

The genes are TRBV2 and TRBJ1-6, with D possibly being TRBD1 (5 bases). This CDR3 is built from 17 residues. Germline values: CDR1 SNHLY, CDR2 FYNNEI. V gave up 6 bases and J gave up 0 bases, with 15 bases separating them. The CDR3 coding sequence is TGTGCCAGCAGATGGGAACAGGCAAGCTCCTATAATTCACCCCTCCACTTT. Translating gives CASRWEQASSYNSPLHF.

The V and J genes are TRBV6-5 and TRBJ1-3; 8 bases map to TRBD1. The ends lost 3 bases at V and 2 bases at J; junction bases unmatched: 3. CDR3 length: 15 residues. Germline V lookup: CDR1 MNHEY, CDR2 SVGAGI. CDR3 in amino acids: CASSYDRGPGNTIYF. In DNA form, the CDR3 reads TGTGCCAGCAGTTATGACAGGGGACCTGGAAACACCATATATTTT.

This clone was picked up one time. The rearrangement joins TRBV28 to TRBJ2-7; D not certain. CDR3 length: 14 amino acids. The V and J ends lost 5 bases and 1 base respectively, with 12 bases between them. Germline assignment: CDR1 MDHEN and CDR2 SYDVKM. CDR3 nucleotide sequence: TGTGCCAGCAGTGTGACACGGTCGTCCTACGAGCAGTACTTC. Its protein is CASSVTRSSYEQYF. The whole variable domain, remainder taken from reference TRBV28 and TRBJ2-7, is DVKVTQSSRYLVKRTGEKVFLECVQDMDHENMFWYRQDPGLGLRLIYFSYDVKMKEKGDIPEGYSVSREKKERFSLILESASTNQTSMYLCASSVTRSSYEQYFGPGTRLTVT.

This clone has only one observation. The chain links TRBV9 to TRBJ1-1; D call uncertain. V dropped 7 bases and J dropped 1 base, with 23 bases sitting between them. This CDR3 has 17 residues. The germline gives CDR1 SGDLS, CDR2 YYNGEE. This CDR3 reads CASSERTGPEENTEAFF. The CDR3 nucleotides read TGTGCCAGCTCGGAAAGAACCGGACCGGAGGAGAACACTGAAGCTTTCTTT.

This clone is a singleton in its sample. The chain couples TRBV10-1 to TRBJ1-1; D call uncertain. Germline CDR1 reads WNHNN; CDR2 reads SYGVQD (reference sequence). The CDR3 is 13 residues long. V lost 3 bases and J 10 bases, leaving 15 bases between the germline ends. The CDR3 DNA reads TGCGCCAGCAGTGAATATGGCACACTAGGAGCTTTCTTT. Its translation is CASSEYGTLGAFF.

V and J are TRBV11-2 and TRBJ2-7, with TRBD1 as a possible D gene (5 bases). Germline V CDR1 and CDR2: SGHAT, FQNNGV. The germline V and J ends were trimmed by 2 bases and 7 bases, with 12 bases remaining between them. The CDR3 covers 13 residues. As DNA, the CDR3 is TGTGCCAGCAGCTTAATCAGGGAAGGAGAGCAGTACTTC. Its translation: CASSLIREGEQYF.

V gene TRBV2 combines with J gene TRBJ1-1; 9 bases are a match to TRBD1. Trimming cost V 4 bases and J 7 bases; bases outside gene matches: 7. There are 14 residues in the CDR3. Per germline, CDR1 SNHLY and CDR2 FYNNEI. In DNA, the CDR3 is TGTGCCAGCAGTGGGAGGGACAGGGCGGATGAAGCTTTCTTT. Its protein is CASSGRDRADEAFF.

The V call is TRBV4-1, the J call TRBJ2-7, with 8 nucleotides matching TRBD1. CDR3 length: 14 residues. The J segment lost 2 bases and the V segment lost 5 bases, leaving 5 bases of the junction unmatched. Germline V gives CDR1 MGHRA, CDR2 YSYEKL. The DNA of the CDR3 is TGCGCCAGCAGCTTATGGACAGGGCCCTACGAGCAGTACTTC. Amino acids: CASSLWTGPYEQYF.

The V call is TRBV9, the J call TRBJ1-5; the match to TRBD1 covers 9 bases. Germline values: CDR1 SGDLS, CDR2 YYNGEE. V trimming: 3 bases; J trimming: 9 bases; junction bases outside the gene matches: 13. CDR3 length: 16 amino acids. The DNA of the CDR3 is TGTGCCAGCAGCGCCGGACAGGGGTCCGAATCAGGGCCCCAGCATTTT. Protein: CASSAGQGSESGPQHF.

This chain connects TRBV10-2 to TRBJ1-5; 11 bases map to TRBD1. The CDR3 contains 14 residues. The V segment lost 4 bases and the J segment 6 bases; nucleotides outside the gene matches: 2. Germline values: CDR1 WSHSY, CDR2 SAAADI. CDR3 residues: CASSGTGGGQPQHF. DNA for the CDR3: TGCGCCAGCAGTGGGACAGGGGGCGGTCAGCCCCAGCATTTT.

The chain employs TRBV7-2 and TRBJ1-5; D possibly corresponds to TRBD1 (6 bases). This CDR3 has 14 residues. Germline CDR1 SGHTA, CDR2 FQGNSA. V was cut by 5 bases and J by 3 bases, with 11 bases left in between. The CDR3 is CASSLGGHNQPQHF. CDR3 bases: TGTGCCAGCAGCCTAGGGGGACACAATCAGCCCCAGCATTTT. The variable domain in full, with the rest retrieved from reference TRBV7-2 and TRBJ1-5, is GAGVSQSPSNKVTEKGKDVELRCDPISGHTALYWYRQSLGQGLEFLIYFQGNSAPDKSGLPSDRFSAERTGGSVSTLTIQRTQQEDSAVYLCASSLGGHNQPQHFGDGTRLSIL.

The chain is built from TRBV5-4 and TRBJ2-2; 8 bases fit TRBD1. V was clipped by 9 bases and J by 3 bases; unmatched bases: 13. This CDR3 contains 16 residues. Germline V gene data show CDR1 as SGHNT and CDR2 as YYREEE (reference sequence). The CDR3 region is CATYKDRGSDTGELFF. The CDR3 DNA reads TGTGCCACCTATAAAGACAGGGGATCGGACACCGGGGAGCTGTTTTTT.

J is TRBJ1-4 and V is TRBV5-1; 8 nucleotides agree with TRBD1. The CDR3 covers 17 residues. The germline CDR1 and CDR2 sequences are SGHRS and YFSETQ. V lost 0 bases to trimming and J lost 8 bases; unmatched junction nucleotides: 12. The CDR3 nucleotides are TGCGCCAGCAGCTTGGGAGACCTCGGACAGGGAGGGGAAAAACTGTTTTTT. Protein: CASSLGDLGQGGEKLFF.

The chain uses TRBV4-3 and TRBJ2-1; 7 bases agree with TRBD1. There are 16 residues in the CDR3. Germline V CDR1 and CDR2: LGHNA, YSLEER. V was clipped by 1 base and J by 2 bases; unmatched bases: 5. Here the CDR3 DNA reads TGCGCCAGCAGCCAAGTCTGGGACAGTCCCTACAATGAGCAGTTCTTC. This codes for CASSQVWDSPYNEQFF.

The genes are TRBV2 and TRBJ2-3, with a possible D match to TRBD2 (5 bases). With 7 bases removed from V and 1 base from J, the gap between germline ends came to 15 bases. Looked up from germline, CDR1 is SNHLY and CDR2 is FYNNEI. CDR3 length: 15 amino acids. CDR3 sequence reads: CASTASSLGTDTQYF. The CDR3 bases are TGTGCCAGCACCGCTAGCAGTCTGGGCACAGATACGCAGTATTTT. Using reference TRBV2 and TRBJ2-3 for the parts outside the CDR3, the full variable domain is EPEVTQTPSHQVTQMGQEVILRCVPISNHLYFYWYRQILGQKVEFLVSFYNNEISEKSEIFDDQFSVERPDGSNFTLKIRSTKLEDSAMYFCASTASSLGTDTQYFGPGTRLTVL.